These 19 T cell receptor beta chains came from one sample sequenced in a study of OX40 agonist ivuxolimab in advanced cancers. Only in-frame clones appear in the TCRdb table, and some are missing; sequencing was by immunoSEQ multiplex PCR. Altogether over 70,000 clones are present, 75% to 90% being singletons, with the ten largest covering about 0.53%. The input for sequencing was CD4+ or CD8+ T cells sorted from blood, taken in a trial of the OX40 agonist ivuxolimab. These receptors all come from an adult with an advanced solid tumor such as melanoma, head and neck, liver or kidney cancer.

This chain links TRBV2 with TRBJ2-7; 8 nucleotides line up with TRBD1. The germline V gene encodes CDR1 SNHLY and CDR2 FYNNEI. This CDR3 contains 12 residues. J was trimmed by 2 bases and V by 8 bases; bases with no gene match: 2. Here the CDR3 reads CASQGQAYEQYF. The CDR3 DNA follows: TGTGCCAGCCAGGGACAGGCCTACGAGCAGTACTTC.

The V call is TRBV5-1, the J call TRBJ2-4; possible D gene TRBD1, 8 bases. The CDR3 consists of 16 residues. V was pared by 4 bases and J by 2 bases, with 16 bases between. CDR1 and CDR2 from the germline V gene are SGHRS and YFSETQ. CDR3 sequence (DNA): TGCGCCAGCAGCCCCGGACAGGGAGGGACCAAAAACATTCAGTACTTC. Protein product: CASSPGQGGTKNIQYF.

This clone was observed once. The genes are TRBV5-1 and TRBJ2-1; 14 bases map to TRBD2. This CDR3 has 15 residues. The ends lost 3 bases at V and 9 bases at J; junction bases unmatched: 5. The germline gives CDR1 SGHRS, CDR2 YFSETQ. The DNA for the CDR3 is TGCGCCAGCAGCTATGGGACTAGCGGGAGACTTGAGCAGTTCTTC. Encoded protein: CASSYGTSGRLEQFF.

The chain links TRBV28 to TRBJ2-1, with D unresolved. Trimming removed 6 bases from V and 6 bases from J, with 12 bases in between. Germline CDR1 MDHEN, CDR2 SYDVKM. This CDR3 has 13 amino acids. The CDR3 nucleotides read TGTGCCAGCAGCCTCGGGCCATTCAATGAGCAGTTCTTC. Amino acid sequence: CASSLGPFNEQFF. Variable domain in full (rest from reference TRBV28 and TRBJ2-1): DVKVTQSSRYLVKRTGEKVFLECVQDMDHENMFWYRQDPGLGLRLIYFSYDVKMKEKGDIPEGYSVSREKKERFSLILESASTNQTSMYLCASSLGPFNEQFFGPGTRLTVL.

The chain recombines TRBV11-2 with TRBJ2-3; unclear D gene. The V end lost 4 bases, the J end lost 3 bases, and 8 bases lay between the germline ends. Germline V gene lookup returns CDR1 SGHAT and CDR2 FQNNGV. The CDR3 is made up of 13 amino acids. The DNA of the CDR3 is TGTGCCAGCAGCTCAGTTATAACAGATACGCAGTATTTT. The encoded protein is CASSSVITDTQYF.

The chain combines TRBV5-1 with TRBJ2-1, with 14 bases aligning to TRBD2. Germline lookup yields CDR1 SGHRS and CDR2 YFSETQ. V trimming: 4 bases; J trimming: 5 bases; junction bases outside the gene matches: 5. The CDR3 loop spans 16 amino acids. CDR3 region: CASSGGLAGVNNEQFF. CDR3 bases: TGCGCCAGCAGCGGGGGACTAGCGGGAGTTAACAATGAGCAGTTCTTC.

This chain links TRBV6-5 with TRBJ1-4, with D perhaps TRBD1 (6 bases). Germline loops: CDR1 MNHEY, CDR2 SVGAGI. V was clipped by 5 bases and J by 10 bases, with 11 bases between them. CDR3 length: 12 amino acids. This CDR3 is CASSGGPGKLFF. The DNA for the CDR3 is TGTGCCAGCAGTGGGGGCCCAGGAAAACTGTTTTTT.

This CDR3 is CASSIDSVNTEAFF. CDR3 DNA sequence: TGTGCCAGTAGTATAGATTCCGTGAACACTGAAGCTTTCTTT. V is TRBV19 and J is TRBJ1-1; D gene uncertain. The germline V and J ends were trimmed by 0 bases and 0 bases, with 5 bases remaining between them. There are 14 residues in the CDR3. Germline V CDR1 and CDR2: LNHDA, SQIVND (reference sequence).

This clone was observed once. This chain uses TRBV4-1 with TRBJ2-6; D is unclear. Germline values: CDR1 MGHRA, CDR2 YSYEKL. Trimming took off 1 base at V and 0 bases at J, with 10 bases between the two ends. The CDR3 is 17 residues long. The CDR3 reads CASSQVATPSGANVLTF. CDR3 nucleotide sequence: TGCGCCAGCAGCCAAGTTGCGACCCCCTCTGGGGCCAACGTCCTGACTTTC.

V gene TRBV7-3 combines with J gene TRBJ1-5; weak D call: TRBD1 (6 bases). Germline CDR1 SGHTA, CDR2 FQGTGA. V gave up 5 bases and J gave up 8 bases, with 22 bases separating them. The CDR3 has 16 amino acids. CDR3 protein: CASSPRMSRGAEPQHF. The CDR3 region has the DNA TGTGCCAGCAGCCCCAGAATGTCCAGGGGCGCAGAGCCCCAGCATTTT.

The chain uses TRBV18 and TRBJ2-7; TRBD1 matches 7 bases. V lost 4 bases and J lost 2; bases outside the gene matches: 5. Germline lookup yields CDR1 KGHSH and CDR2 LQKENI. The CDR3 totals 14 residues. The CDR3 loop reads CASSQWTGTYEQYF. Written as DNA, the CDR3 is TGTGCCAGCTCACAATGGACAGGTACCTACGAGCAGTACTTC.

This clone was counted once. This chain connects TRBV28 to TRBJ2-1; 16 positions agree with TRBD2. Per the germline V gene, CDR1 is MDHEN and CDR2 is SYDVKM. This CDR3 contains 18 residues. The V gene end was trimmed by 4 bases and the J gene end by 7 bases; junction bases not matched to a gene: 10. The CDR3 DNA sequence: TGTGCCAGCAGTTCCTCGACGGGACTAGCGGGAGGGGTGAATGAGCAGTTCTTC. It codes for CASSSSTGLAGGVNEQFF.

This rearrangement joins TRBV7-2 to TRBJ1-2; 8 nucleotides align to TRBD1. The CDR3 consists of 15 residues. In germline, CDR1 is SGHTA, CDR2 FQGNSA. Losses at the gene ends were 1 base for V and 1 base for J; bases not matched to a gene: 2. The DNA for the CDR3 is TGTGCCAGCAGCTTAGGGGACAGGATTAACTATGGCTACACCTTC. Encoded protein: CASSLGDRINYGYTF.

V usage is TRBV5-5 and J usage is TRBJ2-7; D is undetermined. The CDR3 is made up of 14 amino acids. CDR1 and CDR2 (germline): SGHKS, YYEKEE (reference sequence). Trimming shortened V by 4 bases and J by 3 bases, and 14 bases separated the two germline ends. The CDR3 nucleotides read TGTGCCAGCAGCCGGACGCAGGAATACTACGAGCAGTACTTC. Amino acids: CASSRTQEYYEQYF.

V gene TRBV7-8 combines with J gene TRBJ2-5; TRBD2 matches 12 bases. This CDR3 spans 16 amino acids. The germline V gene encodes CDR1 SGHVS and CDR2 FQNEAQ. Unmatched junction bases numbered 5, after V lost 2 bases and J lost 4 bases. This CDR3 reads CASSLQPGLAGETQYF. In nucleotides, the CDR3 is TGTGCCAGCAGCTTACAGCCGGGACTAGCGGGAGAGACCCAGTACTTC.

The chain joins TRBV7-2 to TRBJ2-7, with D possibly matching TRBD2 (7 bases). Germline V gives CDR1 SGHTA, CDR2 FQGNSA. This CDR3 is built from 14 residues. Trimming stripped 5 bases from V and 3 bases from J, with 14 bases between. Here the CDR3 reads CASSLGGGGYEQYF. The DNA of the CDR3 is TGTGCCAGCAGCCTGGGCGGGGGCGGCTACGAGCAGTACTTC.

The chain recombines TRBV9 with TRBJ2-5; 9 nucleotides align to TRBD2. Germline V CDR1 and CDR2: SGDLS, YYNGEE. The V gene end was trimmed by 3 bases and the J gene end by 3 bases; junction bases not matched to a gene: 6. The CDR3 contains 15 residues. The CDR3 loop reads CASSGRAGGKETQYF. The CDR3 DNA sequence: TGTGCCAGCAGCGGTCGAGCGGGAGGTAAAGAGACCCAGTACTTC. The complete variable domain, with remaining parts taken from reference TRBV9 and TRBJ2-5, reads DSGVTQTPKHLITATGQRVTLRCSPRSGDLSVYWYQQSLDQGLQFLIQYYNGEERAKGNILERFSAQQFPDLHSELNLSSLELGDSALYFCASSGRAGGKETQYFGPGTRLLVL.

This chain uses TRBV5-4 with TRBJ2-3; 9 bases map to TRBD2. Looked up from germline, CDR1 is SGHNT and CDR2 is YYREEE (reference sequence). Trimming cost V 3 bases and J 1 base; bases outside gene matches: 6. The CDR3 is 16 residues long. CDR3 DNA: TGTGCCAGCAGCTCCCGAGCGGGAGGAGGCACAGATACGCAGTATTTT. The encoded protein is CASSSRAGGGTDTQYF.

The chain recombines TRBV5-6 with TRBJ2-7, with 7 nucleotides matching TRBD1. CDR1 is SGHDT and CDR2 is YYEEEE in the germline V gene. The CDR3 runs 15 residues. V lost 0 bases to trimming and J lost 4 bases; unmatched junction nucleotides: 7. The CDR3 here is CASSLAGTAMYEQYF. The CDR3 DNA is TGTGCCAGCAGCTTGGCCGGGACAGCTATGTACGAGCAGTACTTC.